This TCR beta chain was obtained from a study of cytomegalovirus exposure and HLA in healthy donors. The donors were healthy bone marrow donors. PCR was performed using 60 Vbeta and 13 Jbeta primers. The protocol was immunoSEQ multiplex PCR, while the TCRdb copy is restricted to in-frame clones and leaves out a portion. Here the sample spans some 180,000 clones, roughly 82% being singletons. Germline V lookup: CDR1 MNHNS, CDR2 SASEGT. Trimming shortened V by 5 bases and J by 0 bases, and 8 bases separated the two germline ends. There are 14 residues in the CDR3. Sequencing input: PBMCs. The source is a man between 35 and 55 years old in good health and CMV-seronegative. This chain connects TRBV6-1 to TRBJ2-4; weak D call: TRBD2 (6 bases). The CDR3 protein is CASSPGLAKNIQYF. The CDR3 DNA is TGTGCCAGCAGTCCGGGACTAGCCAAAAACATTCAGTACTTC.